This T cell receptor (beta chain) was sequenced during a study of blood T cell repertoires in COVID-19 (dated by TCRdb to about 2020). About the study as a whole: The collaborator samples originated in the United States, Italy and Spain and spanned the acute and convalescent phases of COVID-19. The material from the prospective study consisted of cDNA or gDNA derived from T cells, B-cell-depleted T cells, or PBMCs. Where available, HLA class I and class II types were obtained from metadata supplied by the sample provider rather than from assay-based typing. The repertoires were released in a freely available public database meant as a resource for research on the immune response to SARS-CoV-2. Samples came from the ongoing ImmuneRACE study (first 160 participants) plus 1,254 subjects from 6 global collaborators. A de-identified subject ID, COVID-19 status, age in years and sex were almost always included in the sample metadata. The dataset comprised deeply sampled blood TCRbeta repertoires from subjects exposed to, actively infected with, or recovered from COVID-19. General findings and caveats noted by the study authors: The amount of clinical and demographic metadata varied by source and participant and was provided uncurated.

According to the germline V gene (reference sequence), CDR1 reads SEHNR and CDR2 reads FQNEAQ. V loses 8 bases at its end and J loses 4 bases; junction bases beyond the gene matches: 19. From the cysteine up to the phenylalanine, the CDR3 has a length of 18 residues. The sequence is cut down to CDR3 DNA, 54 bases in frame from base 1. As concerns this clone: Its target antigen remains unknown. No much larger clonotype is one base removed from it; base qualities were not supplied.

The immunoSEQ Assay, a bias-controlled multiplex PCR, was used to amplify TCRbeta CDR3 regions from genomic DNA. Per the source publication's procedure: The number of nucleated cells in each sample was estimated by amplification of reference gene primers within the assay. To quantify the absolute abundance of each unique TCRbeta CDR3 rearrangement, sequence reads were collapsed and filtered. For each sample, productive Simpson clonality was calculated as the square root of Simpson's diversity index over productive rearrangements. The table was pulled from immuneACCESS by TCRdb, which kept in-frame rearrangements only. Such tables lose some clones; where checked, under half of the loss comes from unresolved V genes, and the rest has no known cause. The V and J calls and clone size were taken over from that table, and D and trimming were inferred from the DNA. The sample table contains some 210,000 clones; only one count was recorded for around 83% of them. The ten largest make up roughly 2.9% of the sample.

The collaborating institutions used their own protocols to collect whole blood in K2EDTA tubes. Collaborator samples were shipped for TCRbeta analysis as frozen whole blood, isolated PBMCs, or DNA extracted from either sample type. The receptor was isolated from a man in his fifties with active or convalescent COVID-19. The rearranged segments are TRBV7-9 and TRBJ2-7, with TRBD2 identical over 11 junction bases. Sequencing was carried out using peripheral blood. Here the CDR3 is given as CASAVRLAGGGRGYEQYF. The sequenced DNA: TGTGCCAGCGCGGTAAGGCTAGCGGGAGGAGGGCGAGGATACGAGCAGTACTTC.